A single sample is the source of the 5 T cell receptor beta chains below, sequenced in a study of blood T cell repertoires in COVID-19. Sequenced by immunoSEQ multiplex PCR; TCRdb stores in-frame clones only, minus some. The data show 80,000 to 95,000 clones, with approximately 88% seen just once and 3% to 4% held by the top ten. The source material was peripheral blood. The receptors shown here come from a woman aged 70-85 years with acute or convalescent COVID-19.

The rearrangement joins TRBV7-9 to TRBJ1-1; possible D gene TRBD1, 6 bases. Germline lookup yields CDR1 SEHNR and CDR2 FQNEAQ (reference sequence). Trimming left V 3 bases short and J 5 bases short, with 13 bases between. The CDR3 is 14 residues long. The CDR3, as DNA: TGTGCCAGCAGCTTGGGCAACAGGGCGACTGAAGCTTTCTTT. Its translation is CASSLGNRATEAFF.

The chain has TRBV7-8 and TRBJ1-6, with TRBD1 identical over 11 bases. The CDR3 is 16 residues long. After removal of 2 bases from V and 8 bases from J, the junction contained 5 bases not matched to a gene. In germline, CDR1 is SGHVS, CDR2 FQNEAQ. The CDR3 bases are TGTGCCAGCAGCTTACGGGGACAGGGGGATTATTCACCCCTCCACTTT. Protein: CASSLRGQGDYSPLHF.

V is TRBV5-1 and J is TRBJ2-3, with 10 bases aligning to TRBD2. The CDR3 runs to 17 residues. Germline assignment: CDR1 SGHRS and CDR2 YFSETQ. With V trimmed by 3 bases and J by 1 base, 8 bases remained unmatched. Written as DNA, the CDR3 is TGCGCCAGCAGCTCTAACGTAGCGGGAGGAGGCACAGATACGCAGTATTTT. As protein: CASSSNVAGGGTDTQYF.

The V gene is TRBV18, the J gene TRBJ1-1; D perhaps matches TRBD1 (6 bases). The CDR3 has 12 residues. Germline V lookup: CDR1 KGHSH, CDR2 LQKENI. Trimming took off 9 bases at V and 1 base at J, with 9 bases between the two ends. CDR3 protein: CASAQGNTEAFF. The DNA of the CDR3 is TGTGCCAGTGCACAGGGGAACACTGAAGCTTTCTTT. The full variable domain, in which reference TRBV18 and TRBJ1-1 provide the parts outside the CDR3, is NAGVMQNPRHLVRRRGQEARLRCSPMKGHSHVYWYRQLPEEGLKFMVYLQKENIIDESGMPKERFSAEFPKEGPSILRIQQVVRGDSAAYFCASAQGNTEAFFGQGTRLTVV.

Here the CDR3 reads CASKVTSPGELFF. The CDR3 bases are TGTGCCAGCAAGGTGACTAGCCCCGGGGAGCTGTTTTTT. V is TRBV7-9 and J is TRBJ2-2; 7 bases align to TRBD2. Per the germline V gene, CDR1 is SEHNR and CDR2 is FQNEAQ (reference sequence). The junction had 5 bases not matched to a gene; V was cut back by 7 bases and J by 6 bases. This CDR3 region has 13 residues.